This T cell receptor (beta chain) was retrieved from a study of blood T cells in healthy people across ages. Study-level findings and limits: In long-lived donors, naive CD4+ cell counts and diversity exceeded those of aged donors. TCR beta diversity, measured per million T cells, fell in a roughly linear way with age.

V was pared by 2 bases and J by 8 bases, with 10 bases of the junction left unmatched. Germline lookup yields CDR1 MNHNY and CDR2 SVGAGI (reference sequence). The CDR3 runs 17 residues. Comments on this clonotype: Its antigen is not identified.

At least 7 million PBMCs were isolated per sample. The authors ran a second PCR of 7 to 11 cycles using a sample-barcoded 5' primer and a J-beta primer mix. No fewer than 3 million CDR3-containing paired-end reads came from each sample. MiXCR, run by TCRdb on the 5' RACE reads, gives a single entry per CDR3 protein. This table holds about 830,000 distinct CDR3 sequences, roughly 60% found once. What was sequenced was blood. The V call is TRBV6-6, the J call TRBJ2-4, with 12 positions matching TRBD2. This receptor was identified in a man in his thirties or forties in good health. The CDR3 here is CASSYASSGGALDIQYF. The CDR3 coding sequence is TGTGCCAGCAGTTACGCCTCTAGCGGGGGGGCTTTGGACATTCAGTACTTC.